This T cell receptor (beta chain) was obtained from a study of cytomegalovirus exposure and HLA in healthy donors. The primer mix had 60 Vbeta and 13 Jbeta primers. The protocol was immunoSEQ multiplex PCR, while the TCRdb copy is restricted to in-frame clones and leaves out a portion. This sample carries under 200,000 clones, 65% to 85% of them seen once, and the ten largest clones take around 3%. Looked up from germline, CDR1 is LNHDA and CDR2 is SQIVND (reference sequence). J lost 3 bases, V lost 9 bases, and 1 base had no gene match. The CDR3 length is 11 residues. This TCR was sampled from a woman in her forties or fifties in good health and CMV-seropositive. The V and J genes are TRBV19 and TRBJ2-7; 8 bases fit TRBD1. Sequencing was done on a sample of PBMCs. CDR3: CASGQGYEQYF. The CDR3 DNA reads as TGTGCCAGCGGACAGGGCTACGAGCAGTACTTC.